One sample yielded the 9 T cell receptor beta chains listed below, sequenced in a study of identical twins. MiXCR was run by TCRdb on the 5' RACE reads, yielding one entry per CDR3 protein. The sample includes about 340,000 distinct CDR3 sequences, about 12% of them seen just once. The same data also contributed to another study, on yellow fever vaccine responses in identical twins.

Sequencing input: CD8+ T cells sorted from blood. The receptors shown here come from a woman in her late teens or twenties in good health.

This clonotype qualifies as medium-sized. V usage is TRBV25-1 and J usage is TRBJ2-1, with TRBD1 as a possible D gene (6 bases). V lost 2 bases, J lost 8 bases, and 7 bases lay in between. Per the germline V gene, CDR1 is MGHDK and CDR2 is SYGVNS. This CDR3 region has 12 residues. The CDR3 loop is CASSEGGHEQFF. DNA of the CDR3: TGTGCCAGCAGTGAAGGGGGCCATGAGCAGTTCTTC.

This clonotype showed up just a few times. The chain is built from TRBV14 and TRBJ2-7; TRBD2 might be the D (5 bases). Germline CDR1 is SGHDN and CDR2 is FVKESK. The CDR3 length is 14 residues. Trimming took 1 base from V and 2 from J, leaving 9 bases between them. The CDR3 spells CASSQAGVAYEQYF. Written as DNA, the CDR3 is TGTGCCAGCAGCCAAGCCGGGGTCGCCTACGAGCAGTACTTC.

The sample holds a few counts of this clonotype. The V gene is TRBV3-1, the J gene TRBJ2-3; 7 bases line up with TRBD1. Germline V lookup: CDR1 LGHDT, CDR2 YNNKEL (reference sequence). Losses at the gene ends were 0 bases for V and 4 bases for J; bases not matched to a gene: 10. This CDR3 spans 17 amino acids. The CDR3 DNA reads as TGTGCCAGCAGCCAAGAATTCGGGACAGAGCCACCAGATACGCAGTATTTT. Translated: CASSQEFGTEPPDTQYF.

V gene TRBV7-9 combines with J gene TRBJ2-7, with 7 nucleotides matching TRBD2. The ends lost 6 bases at V and 6 bases at J; junction bases unmatched: 5. Germline assignment: CDR1 SEHNR and CDR2 FQNEAQ (reference sequence). The CDR3 consists of 12 residues. This chain's CDR3 is CASRPTGGEQYF. In DNA form, the CDR3 reads TGTGCCAGCAGGCCGACGGGGGGCGAGCAGTACTTC.

This clonotype was seen ten or more times. The chain has TRBV11-2 and TRBJ2-7; 12 bases map to TRBD2. CDR3 length: 15 amino acids. The V gene end was trimmed by 5 bases and the J gene end by 2 bases; junction bases not matched to a gene: 4. CDR1 is SGHAT, CDR2 FQNNGV, per germline. CDR3 bases: TGTGCCAGCAGCGGTAGGACTAGCGGGACCTACGAGCAGTACTTC. The encoded protein is CASSGRTSGTYEQYF.

This clonotype was recorded a few times. The J gene is TRBJ2-1, the V gene TRBV5-1; D might be TRBD1 or TRBD2, each matching 6 bases. V was clipped by 2 bases and J by 9 bases, with 21 bases between them. Germline V gives CDR1 SGHRS, CDR2 YFSETQ. This CDR3 has 16 residues. As DNA, the CDR3 is TGCGCCAGCAGCTTTCGGGGGCGCCGGGTCGGAAGTGAGCAGTTCTTC. Protein product: CASSFRGRRVGSEQFF.

This clonotype was picked up a small number of times. The chain has TRBV29-1 and TRBJ2-1, with a tentative D call TRBD2 (7 bases). The CDR3 is made up of 14 amino acids. Per germline, CDR1 SQVTM and CDR2 ANQGSEA. Trimming left V 7 bases short and J 0 bases short, with 13 bases between. In DNA, the CDR3 is TGCAGCGCCGACGCGGGGGCCTCCTACAATGAGCAGTTCTTC. It yields the protein CSADAGASYNEQFF.

This clonotype was counted many times. The rearrangement uses TRBV4-1 and TRBJ1-2; TRBD1 agrees at 8 bases. The CDR3 extends over 14 amino acids. The J segment lost 7 bases and the V segment lost 0 bases, leaving 4 bases of the junction unmatched. Germline CDR1 MGHRA, CDR2 YSYEKL. The chain's CDR3 is CASSQEAGGTGYTF. CDR3 sequence (DNA): TGCGCCAGCAGCCAAGAGGCAGGGGGCACTGGCTACACCTTC.

This clonotype was seen a handful of times. The genes are TRBV7-6 and TRBJ2-1; a possible D gene is TRBD2 (7 bases). The CDR3 has 13 residues. Germline V gene data show CDR1 as SGHVS and CDR2 as FNYEAQ. The V end was cut by 7 bases, the J end by 4 bases, with 11 bases between. The CDR3, as DNA: TGTGCCAGCAAGGGGGGGAATTACAATGAGCAGTTCTTC. Protein: CASKGGNYNEQFF.